The table lists the clone carrying this T cell receptor (beta chain) with a few counts. These data are taken from a study of identical twins. The junction had 6 bases not matched to a gene; V was cut back by 1 base and J by 5 bases. The CDR3 spans 15 residues. CDR1 is DFQATT, CDR2 SNEGSKA, per germline (reference sequence). Template switching, a step in the protocol, added a universal primer site, and cDNA carried unique molecular identifiers. TCRdb recomputed calls from the 5' RACE reads with MiXCR, one row per CDR3 protein. The profile shows 1.5 million to 2 million distinct CDR3 sequences, less than 40% of them singletons.

The sequenced material came from cord blood. The V gene is TRBV20-1, the J gene TRBJ1-4; 8 nucleotides agree with TRBD1. The sequence was collected from a newborn girl in good health. The CDR3 region is CSARGARGLNEKLFF. The CDR3 DNA follows: TGCAGTGCTAGAGGGGCCAGGGGGCTGAATGAAAAACTGTTTTTT.